Listed below are T cell receptor beta chains from one sample, sequenced in a study of sequential checkpoint blockade in melanoma. Some clones are missing from TCRdb's copy, which holds only in-frame ones; the method was immunoSEQ multiplex PCR. This table holds about 20,000 clones, 82% found once. The source was CD8+ T cells sorted from blood (inferred from file names), collected from a patient given nivolumab and ipilimumab in sequence. The origin of the receptors is a human donor with melanoma. Both conserved end residues are part of each CDR3. The order of the fields is CDR3 length, V gene, clone size, D gene, J gene, CDR3 protein, CDR3 DNA. A D gene is named only where the DNA matches it firmly. The listing skips clone size in some rows; elsewhere it reads once, few, many or a size class.

CDR3 length: 16
V gene: TRBV27
clone size: -
D gene: -
J gene: TRBJ1-5
CDR3 protein: CASSRWGGASNQPQHF
CDR3 DNA: TGTGCCAGCAGCAGGTGGGGGGGCGCGAGCAATCAGCCCCAGCATTTT

CDR3 length: 15
V gene: TRBV5-4
clone size: -
D gene: TRBD1
J gene: TRBJ1-3
CDR3 protein: CASSPDRGPGNTIYF
CDR3 DNA: TGTGCCAGCAGCCCGGACAGGGGGCCTGGAAACACCATATATTTT

CDR3 length: 14
V gene: TRBV11-2
clone size: -
D gene: -
J gene: TRBJ2-5
CDR3 protein: CASSPWHREETQYF
CDR3 DNA: TGTGCCAGCAGCCCGTGGCACAGGGAAGAGACCCAGTACTTC

CDR3 length: 14
V gene: TRBV21-1
clone size: -
D gene: -
J gene: TRBJ2-3
CDR3 protein: CASSKDSPVDTQYF
CDR3 DNA: TGTGCCAGCAGCAAAGACTCACCGGTAGATACGCAGTATTTT

CDR3 length: 16
V gene: TRBV6-6
clone size: -
D gene: TRBD2
J gene: TRBJ2-1
CDR3 protein: CASSYGVAGLHNEQFF
CDR3 DNA: TGTGCCAGCAGTTACGGTGTAGCGGGGCTGCACAATGAGCAGTTCTTC

CDR3 length: 14
V gene: TRBV9
clone size: -
D gene: -
J gene: TRBJ2-7
CDR3 protein: CASSVQAGAYEQYF
CDR3 DNA: TGTGCCAGCAGCGTACAGGCAGGGGCCTACGAGCAGTACTTC

CDR3 length: 14
V gene: TRBV27
clone size: -
D gene: TRBD2
J gene: TRBJ2-1
CDR3 protein: CASSLSGIHNEQFF
CDR3 DNA: TGTGCCAGCAGTCTCAGCGGGATACACAATGAGCAGTTCTTC

CDR3 length: 16
V gene: TRBV15
clone size: few
D gene: -
J gene: TRBJ2-1
CDR3 protein: CATSRDKSGAYNEQFF
CDR3 DNA: TGTGCCACCAGCAGAGATAAGAGTGGGGCTTACAATGAGCAGTTCTTC

CDR3 length: 18
V gene: TRBV4-2
clone size: -
D gene: TRBD2
J gene: TRBJ2-5
CDR3 protein: CASSPRTSGGASGETQYF
CDR3 DNA: TGTGCCAGCAGCCCCCGGACTAGCGGGGGGGCCTCAGGGGAGACCCAGTACTTC

CDR3 length: 14
V gene: TRBV7-9
clone size: -
D gene: -
J gene: TRBJ1-2
CDR3 protein: CASSLASQNYGYTF
CDR3 DNA: TGTGCCAGCAGCTTAGCGTCACAGAACTATGGCTACACCTTC

CDR3 length: 14
V gene: TRBV7-9
clone size: -
D gene: -
J gene: TRBJ2-7
CDR3 protein: CASSSTEETYEQYF
CDR3 DNA: TGTGCCAGCAGCTCGACAGAAGAGACCTACGAGCAGTACTTC

CDR3 length: 14
V gene: TRBV6-4
clone size: few
D gene: TRBD1
J gene: TRBJ1-2
CDR3 protein: CASSEQGAWNGYTF
CDR3 DNA: TGTGCCAGCAGTGAACAGGGGGCATGGAATGGCTACACCTTC

CDR3 length: 14
V gene: TRBV5-4
clone size: -
D gene: TRBD1
J gene: TRBJ2-1
CDR3 protein: CASSLGGTDNEQFF
CDR3 DNA: TGTGCCAGCAGCTTGGGGGGGACAGACAATGAGCAGTTCTTC

CDR3 length: 15
V gene: TRBV7-8
clone size: -
D gene: TRBD1
J gene: TRBJ1-2
CDR3 protein: CASSLERQGVYGYTF
CDR3 DNA: TGTGCCAGCAGCTTAGAGCGACAGGGGGTATATGGCTACACCTTC

CDR3 length: 15
V gene: TRBV5-5
clone size: -
D gene: TRBD1
J gene: TRBJ1-1
CDR3 protein: CASSLYRGLSTEAFF
CDR3 DNA: TGTGCCAGCAGCTTGTACAGGGGGCTGAGCACTGAAGCTTTCTTT

CDR3 length: 17
V gene: TRBV14
clone size: -
D gene: -
J gene: TRBJ2-7
CDR3 protein: CASSQDPPEVRTYEQYF
CDR3 DNA: TGTGCCAGCAGCCAAGATCCTCCCGAAGTCAGGACCTACGAGCAGTACTTC

CDR3 length: 11
V gene: TRBV29-1
clone size: -
D gene: -
J gene: TRBJ1-6
CDR3 protein: CSVEDRGGIHF
CDR3 DNA: TGCAGCGTTGAAGATCGCGGGGGGATCCACTTT

CDR3 length: 14
V gene: TRBV6-5
clone size: medium-sized
D gene: TRBD1
J gene: TRBJ1-2
CDR3 protein: CASSEQGAWNGYTF
CDR3 DNA: TGTGCCAGCAGTGAACAGGGGGCATGGAATGGCTACACCTTC

CDR3 length: 14
V gene: TRBV7-2
clone size: -
D gene: TRBD1
J gene: TRBJ2-7
CDR3 protein: CASSPDRSDYEQYF
CDR3 DNA: TGTGCCAGCAGCCCGGACAGGTCGGACTACGAGCAGTACTTC

CDR3 length: 16
V gene: TRBV2
clone size: -
D gene: TRBD2
J gene: TRBJ2-3
CDR3 protein: CASSAVAGVGTDTQYF
CDR3 DNA: TGTGCCAGCAGTGCGGTAGCGGGGGTTGGCACAGATACGCAGTATTTT

CDR3 length: 17
V gene: TRBV10-2
clone size: few
D gene: TRBD2
J gene: TRBJ2-1
CDR3 protein: CASTGGTSGGAGDEQFF
CDR3 DNA: TGCGCCAGCACTGGGGGGACTAGCGGGGGGGCTGGGGATGAGCAGTTCTTC

CDR3 length: 14
V gene: TRBV6-1
clone size: -
D gene: TRBD1
J gene: TRBJ2-2
CDR3 protein: CASRGQGGTGELFF
CDR3 DNA: TGTGCCAGCAGGGGACAGGGGGGCACCGGGGAGCTGTTTTTT

CDR3 length: 15
V gene: TRBV6-5
clone size: -
D gene: -
J gene: TRBJ2-7
CDR3 protein: CASSLAGEYSYEQYF
CDR3 DNA: TGTGCCAGCAGTTTGGCAGGCGAATACTCCTACGAGCAGTACTTC

CDR3 length: 14
V gene: TRBV27
clone size: -
D gene: -
J gene: TRBJ2-7
CDR3 protein: CASSYLGGTYEQYF
CDR3 DNA: TGTGCCAGCAGTTACCTAGGAGGAACCTACGAGCAGTACTTC

CDR3 length: 14
V gene: TRBV23-1
clone size: few
D gene: -
J gene: TRBJ2-7
CDR3 protein: CASTPTGGCYEQYF
CDR3 DNA: TGCGCCAGCACCCCGACTGGAGGATGCTACGAGCAGTACTTC

CDR3 length: 14
V gene: TRBV28
clone size: once
D gene: -
J gene: TRBJ2-1
CDR3 protein: CASSLLGLRDEQFF
CDR3 DNA: TGTGCCAGCAGTTTATTAGGCCTCAGGGATGAGCAGTTCTTC

CDR3 length: 13
V gene: TRBV9
clone size: -
D gene: -
J gene: TRBJ2-1
CDR3 protein: CASSGAGHNEQFF
CDR3 DNA: TGTGCCAGCAGCGGGGCAGGGCATAATGAGCAGTTCTTC

CDR3 length: 11
V gene: TRBV6-1
clone size: -
D gene: TRBD2
J gene: TRBJ2-3
CDR3 protein: CASRGLAHKYF
CDR3 DNA: TGTGCCAGCAGGGGACTAGCACATAAGTATTTT

CDR3 length: 15
V gene: TRBV4-2
clone size: -
D gene: TRBD1
J gene: TRBJ1-2
CDR3 protein: CASSQESRDRDGYTF
CDR3 DNA: TGTGCCAGCAGCCAAGAATCCAGGGACAGGGACGGCTACACCTTC

CDR3 length: 15
V gene: TRBV7-9
clone size: -
D gene: -
J gene: TRBJ1-6
CDR3 protein: CASSSTGSLHSPLHF
CDR3 DNA: TGTGCCAGCAGCTCGACCGGGTCGTTGCATTCACCCCTCCACTTT

CDR3 length: 17
V gene: TRBV10-3
clone size: -
D gene: TRBD1
J gene: TRBJ2-1
CDR3 protein: CATKGDPTGRSYNEQFF
CDR3 DNA: TGTGCCACTAAAGGTGACCCGACAGGGAGATCCTACAATGAGCAGTTCTTC

CDR3 length: 16
V gene: TRBV28
clone size: -
D gene: TRBD2
J gene: TRBJ2-7
CDR3 protein: CASSLWGGGKLYEQYF
CDR3 DNA: TGTGCCAGCAGTTTATGGGGCGGGGGAAAACTCTACGAGCAGTACTTC

CDR3 length: 16
V gene: TRBV9
clone size: -
D gene: -
J gene: TRBJ1-1
CDR3 protein: CASSARTSFGGTEAFF
CDR3 DNA: TGTGCCAGCAGCGCAAGGACATCCTTCGGCGGCACTGAAGCTTTCTTT

CDR3 length: 16
V gene: TRBV28
clone size: -
D gene: -
J gene: TRBJ2-1
CDR3 protein: CASKGVARSSYNEQFF
CDR3 DNA: TGTGCCAGCAAGGGGGTTGCTCGGAGCTCCTACAATGAGCAGTTCTTC

CDR3 length: 16
V gene: TRBV7-2
clone size: -
D gene: -
J gene: TRBJ1-5
CDR3 protein: CASSLVRTDYNQPQHF
CDR3 DNA: TGTGCCAGCAGCTTAGTCCGGACAGATTACAATCAGCCCCAGCATTTT

CDR3 length: 15
V gene: TRBV9
clone size: -
D gene: TRBD2
J gene: TRBJ2-3
CDR3 protein: CASSVTGGTTDTQYF
CDR3 DNA: TGTGCCAGCAGCGTAACCGGGGGGACCACAGATACGCAGTATTTT

CDR3 length: 13
V gene: TRBV10-2
clone size: -
D gene: -
J gene: TRBJ2-5
CDR3 protein: CASSERYQETQYF
CDR3 DNA: TGCGCCAGCAGTGAGCGGTACCAAGAGACCCAGTACTTC

CDR3 length: 15
V gene: TRBV27
clone size: -
D gene: -
J gene: TRBJ1-5
CDR3 protein: CAGSLGRGRNQPQHF
CDR3 DNA: TGTGCCGGCAGTTTGGGGCGGGGCCGCAATCAGCCCCAGCATTTT

CDR3 length: 17
V gene: TRBV5-5
clone size: medium-sized
D gene: -
J gene: TRBJ1-1
CDR3 protein: CASSYSTITGMGTEAFF
CDR3 DNA: TGTGCCAGCAGCTACTCGACTATAACAGGGATGGGCACTGAAGCTTTCTTT

CDR3 length: 16
V gene: TRBV27
clone size: -
D gene: TRBD1
J gene: TRBJ1-6
CDR3 protein: CASSKTGGKSLGALHF
CDR3 DNA: TGTGCCAGCAGTAAAACAGGGGGCAAGAGTCTCGGGGCCCTCCACTTT

CDR3 length: 15
V gene: TRBV9
clone size: -
D gene: -
J gene: TRBJ1-4
CDR3 protein: CASSRQGRANEKLFF
CDR3 DNA: TGTGCCAGCAGCCGGCAGGGCCGGGCTAATGAAAAACTGTTTTTT

CDR3 length: 13
V gene: TRBV29-1
clone size: -
D gene: -
J gene: TRBJ1-4
CDR3 protein: CSVERGVGEKLFF
CDR3 DNA: TGCAGCGTTGAGCGGGGGGTAGGAGAAAAACTGTTTTTT

CDR3 length: 12
V gene: TRBV28
clone size: -
D gene: -
J gene: TRBJ2-7
CDR3 protein: CASSPMSYEQYF
CDR3 DNA: TGTGCCAGCAGTCCCATGTCCTACGAGCAGTACTTC

CDR3 length: 13
V gene: TRBV7-6
clone size: few
D gene: -
J gene: TRBJ1-2
CDR3 protein: CASSLTGLDGYTF
CDR3 DNA: TGTGCCAGCAGCTTAACAGGCCTTGATGGCTACACCTTC

CDR3 length: 13
V gene: TRBV6-5
clone size: -
D gene: -
J gene: TRBJ2-1
CDR3 protein: CASGYSRWNEQFF
CDR3 DNA: TGTGCCAGCGGTTACTCCCGGTGGAATGAGCAGTTCTTC

CDR3 length: 14
V gene: TRBV7-8
clone size: -
D gene: -
J gene: TRBJ1-5
CDR3 protein: CASILELSNQPQHF
CDR3 DNA: TGTGCCAGCATCTTAGAATTAAGCAATCAGCCCCAGCATTTT

CDR3 length: 17
V gene: TRBV28
clone size: -
D gene: -
J gene: TRBJ1-1
CDR3 protein: CASSSLDRVGPGTEAFF
CDR3 DNA: -